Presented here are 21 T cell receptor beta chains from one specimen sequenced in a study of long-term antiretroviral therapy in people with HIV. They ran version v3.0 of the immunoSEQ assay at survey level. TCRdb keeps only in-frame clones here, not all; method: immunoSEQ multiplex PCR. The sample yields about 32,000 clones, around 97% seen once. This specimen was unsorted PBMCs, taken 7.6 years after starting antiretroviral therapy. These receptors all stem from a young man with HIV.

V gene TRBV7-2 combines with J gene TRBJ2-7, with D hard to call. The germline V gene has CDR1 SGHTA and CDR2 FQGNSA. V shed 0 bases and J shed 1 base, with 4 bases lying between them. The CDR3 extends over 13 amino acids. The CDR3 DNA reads TGTGCCAGCAGCTTAGCGCGTTCCTACGAGCAGTACTTC. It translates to CASSLARSYEQYF.

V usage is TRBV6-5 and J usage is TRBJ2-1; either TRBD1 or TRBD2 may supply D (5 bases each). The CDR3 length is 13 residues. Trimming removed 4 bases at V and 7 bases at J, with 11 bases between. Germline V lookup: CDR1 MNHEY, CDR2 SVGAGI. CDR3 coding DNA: TGTGCCAGCAGTTGGGGGATGGCAAATGAGCAGTTCTTC. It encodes CASSWGMANEQFF.

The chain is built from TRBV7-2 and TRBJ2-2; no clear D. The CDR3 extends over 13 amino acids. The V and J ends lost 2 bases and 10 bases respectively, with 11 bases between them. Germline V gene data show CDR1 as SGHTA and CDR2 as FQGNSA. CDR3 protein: CASSLTIVEELFF. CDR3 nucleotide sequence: TGTGCCAGCAGCTTAACAATAGTAGAGGAGCTGTTTTTT. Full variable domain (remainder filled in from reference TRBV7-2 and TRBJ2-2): GAGVSQSPSNKVTEKGKDVELRCDPISGHTALYWYRQSLGQGLEFLIYFQGNSAPDKSGLPSDRFSAERTGGSVSTLTIQRTQQEDSAVYLCASSLTIVEELFFGEGSRLTVL.

The CDR3 DNA reads as TGTGCCAGCAGCCCATTAGACAGGGGGTCCAATCAGCCCCAGCATTTT. Amino acids: CASSPLDRGSNQPQHF. The V and J genes are TRBV7-9 and TRBJ1-5; 9 bases line up with TRBD1. CDR3 length: 16 residues. J lost 3 bases, V lost 5 bases, and 8 bases had no gene match. CDR1 SEHNR and CDR2 FQNEAQ come from the germline V gene (reference sequence).

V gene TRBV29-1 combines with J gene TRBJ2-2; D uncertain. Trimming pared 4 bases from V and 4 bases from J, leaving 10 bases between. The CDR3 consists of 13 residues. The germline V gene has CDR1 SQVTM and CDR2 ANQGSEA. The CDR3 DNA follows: TGCAGCGTTGGGCTCAAAAGCACCGGGGAGCTGTTTTTT. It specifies CSVGLKSTGELFF.

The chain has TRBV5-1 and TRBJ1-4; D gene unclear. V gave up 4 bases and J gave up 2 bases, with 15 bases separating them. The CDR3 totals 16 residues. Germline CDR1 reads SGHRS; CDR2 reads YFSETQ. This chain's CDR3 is CASSPAIGGTNEKLFF. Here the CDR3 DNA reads TGCGCCAGCAGCCCGGCTATCGGTGGGACTAATGAAAAACTGTTTTTT.

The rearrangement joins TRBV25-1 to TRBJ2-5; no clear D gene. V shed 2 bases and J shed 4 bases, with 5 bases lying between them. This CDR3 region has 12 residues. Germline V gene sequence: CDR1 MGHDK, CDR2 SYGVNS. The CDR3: CASSEGLETQYF. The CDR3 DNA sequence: TGTGCCAGCAGTGAAGGGTTAGAGACCCAGTACTTC. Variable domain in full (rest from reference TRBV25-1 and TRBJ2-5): EADIYQTPRYLVIGTGKKITLECSQTMGHDKMYWYQQDPGMELHLIHYSYGVNSTEKGDLSSESTVSRIRTEHFPLTLESARPSHTSQYLCASSEGLETQYFGPGTRLLVL.

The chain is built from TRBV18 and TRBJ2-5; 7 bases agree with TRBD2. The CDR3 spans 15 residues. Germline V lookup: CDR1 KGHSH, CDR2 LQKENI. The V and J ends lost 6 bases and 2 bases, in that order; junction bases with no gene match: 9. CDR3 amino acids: CASSPLAGQQETQYF. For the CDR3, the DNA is TGTGCCAGCTCCCCCTTAGCGGGCCAGCAAGAGACCCAGTACTTC.

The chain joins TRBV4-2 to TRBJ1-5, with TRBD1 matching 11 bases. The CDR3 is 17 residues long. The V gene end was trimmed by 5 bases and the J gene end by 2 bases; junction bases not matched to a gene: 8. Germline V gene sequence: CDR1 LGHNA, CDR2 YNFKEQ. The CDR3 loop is CASSSQDRGLGNQPQHF. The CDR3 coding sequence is TGTGCCAGCAGCAGCCAGGACAGGGGGCTAGGCAATCAGCCCCAGCATTTT.

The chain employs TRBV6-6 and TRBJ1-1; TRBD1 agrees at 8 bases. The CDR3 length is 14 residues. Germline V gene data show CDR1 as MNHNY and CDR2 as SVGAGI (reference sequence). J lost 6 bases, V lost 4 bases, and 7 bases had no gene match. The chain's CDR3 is CASSLRTGPSEAFF. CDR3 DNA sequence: TGTGCCAGCAGTTTGAGGACAGGGCCATCTGAAGCTTTCTTT.

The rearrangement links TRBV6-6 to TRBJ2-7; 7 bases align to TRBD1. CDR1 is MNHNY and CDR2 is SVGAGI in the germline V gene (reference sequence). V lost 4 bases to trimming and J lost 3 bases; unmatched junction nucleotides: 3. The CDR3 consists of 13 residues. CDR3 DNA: TGTGCCAGCAGTTCCAGGACAGGCTACGAGCAGTACTTC. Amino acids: CASSSRTGYEQYF.

DNA of the CDR3: TGTGCCAGCAGCCCCACAGGGTCGGAGCAGTACTTC. Amino acids: CASSPTGSEQYF. The rearrangement links TRBV25-1 to TRBJ2-7; D is perhaps TRBD1 (6 bases). The CDR3 loop spans 12 amino acids. V was shortened by 6 bases and J by 7 bases, with 13 bases between the two germline ends. The germline V gene has CDR1 MGHDK and CDR2 SYGVNS.

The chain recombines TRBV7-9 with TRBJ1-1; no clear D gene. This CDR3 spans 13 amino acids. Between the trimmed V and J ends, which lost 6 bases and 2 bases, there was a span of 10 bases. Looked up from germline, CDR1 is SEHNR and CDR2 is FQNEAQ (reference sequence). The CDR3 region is CASSPELNTEAFF. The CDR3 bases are TGTGCCAGCAGTCCAGAGCTTAACACTGAAGCTTTCTTT.

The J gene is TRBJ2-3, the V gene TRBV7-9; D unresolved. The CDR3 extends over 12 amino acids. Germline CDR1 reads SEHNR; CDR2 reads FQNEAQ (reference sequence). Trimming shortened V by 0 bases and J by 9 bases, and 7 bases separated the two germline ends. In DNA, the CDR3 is TGTGCCAGCAGCTTAGCGGCGCCCACGCAGTATTTT. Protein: CASSLAAPTQYF. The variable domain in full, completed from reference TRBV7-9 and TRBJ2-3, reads DTGVSQNPRHKITKRGQNVTFRCDPISEHNRLYWYRQTLGQGPEFLTYFQNEAQLEKSRLLSDRFSAERPKGSFSTLEIQRTEQGDSAMYLCASSLAAPTQYFGPGTRLTVL.

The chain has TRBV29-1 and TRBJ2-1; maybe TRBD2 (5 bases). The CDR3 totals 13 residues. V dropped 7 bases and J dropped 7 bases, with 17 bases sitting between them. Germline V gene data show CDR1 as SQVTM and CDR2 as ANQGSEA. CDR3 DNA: TGCAGCGAAAGCGGCGGCAAGAGGAATGAGCAGTTCTTC. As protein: CSESGGKRNEQFF.

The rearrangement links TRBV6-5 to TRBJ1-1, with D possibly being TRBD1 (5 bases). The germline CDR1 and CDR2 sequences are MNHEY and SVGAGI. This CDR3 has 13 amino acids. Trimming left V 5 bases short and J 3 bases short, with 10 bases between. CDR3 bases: TGTGCCAGCAGTCGCGGGGGGGACACTGAAGCTTTCTTT. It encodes CASSRGGDTEAFF.

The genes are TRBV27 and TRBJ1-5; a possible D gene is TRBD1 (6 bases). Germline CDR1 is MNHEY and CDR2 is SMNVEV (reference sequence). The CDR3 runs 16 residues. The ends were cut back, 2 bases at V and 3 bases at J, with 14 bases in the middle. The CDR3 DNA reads TGTGCCAGCAGTTTAACACCGGGGGGCCTCAATCAGCCCCAGCATTTT. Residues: CASSLTPGGLNQPQHF.

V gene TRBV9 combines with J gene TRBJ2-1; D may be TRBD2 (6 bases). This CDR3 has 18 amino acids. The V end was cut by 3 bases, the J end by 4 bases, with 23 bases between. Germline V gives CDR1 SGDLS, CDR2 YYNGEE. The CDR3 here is CASSGHRGWNGGYNEQFF. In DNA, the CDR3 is TGTGCCAGCAGCGGACACCGGGGGTGGAACGGAGGATACAATGAGCAGTTCTTC.

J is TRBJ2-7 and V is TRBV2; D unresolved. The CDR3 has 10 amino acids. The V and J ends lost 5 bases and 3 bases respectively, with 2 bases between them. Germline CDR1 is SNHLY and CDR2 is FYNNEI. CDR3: CASSIYEQYF. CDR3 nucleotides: TGTGCCAGCAGTATCTACGAGCAGTACTTC.

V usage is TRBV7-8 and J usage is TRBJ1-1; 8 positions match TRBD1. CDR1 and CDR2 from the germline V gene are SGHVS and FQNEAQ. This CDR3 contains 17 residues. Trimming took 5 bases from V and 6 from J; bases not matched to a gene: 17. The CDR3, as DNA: TGTGCCAGCAGCCCCACTTTCCCCTTCGGGACAGGCTCTGAAGCTTTCTTT. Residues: CASSPTFPFGTGSEAFF.

CDR3 region: CASRGGVRTDTQYF. For the CDR3, the DNA is TGTGCCAGCAGAGGGGGGGTACGGACAGATACGCAGTATTTT. The chain joins TRBV2 to TRBJ2-3; D might be TRBD2 (7 bases). The CDR3 length is 14 residues. The V gene lost 6 bases and the J gene lost 3 bases, with 13 bases spanning the gap. Germline CDR1 reads SNHLY; CDR2 reads FYNNEI.